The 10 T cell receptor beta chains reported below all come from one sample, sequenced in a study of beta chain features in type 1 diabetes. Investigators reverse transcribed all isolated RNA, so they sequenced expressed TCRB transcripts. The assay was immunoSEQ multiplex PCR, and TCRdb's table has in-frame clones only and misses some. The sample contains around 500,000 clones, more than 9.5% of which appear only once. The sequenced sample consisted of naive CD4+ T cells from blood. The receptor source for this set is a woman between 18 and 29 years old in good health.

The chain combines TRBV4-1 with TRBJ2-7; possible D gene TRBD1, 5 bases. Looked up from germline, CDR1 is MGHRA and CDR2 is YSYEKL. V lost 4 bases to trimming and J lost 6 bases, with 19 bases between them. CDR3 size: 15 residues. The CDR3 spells CASSPQADLGLEQYV. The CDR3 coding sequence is TGCGCCAGCAGCCCACAGGCTGACTTAGGCCTCGAGCAGTACGTC.

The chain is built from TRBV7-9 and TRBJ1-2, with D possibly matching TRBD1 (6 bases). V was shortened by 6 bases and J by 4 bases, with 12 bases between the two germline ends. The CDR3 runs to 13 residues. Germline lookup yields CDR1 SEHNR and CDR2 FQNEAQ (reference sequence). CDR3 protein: CASRQDSIYGYTF. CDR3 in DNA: TGTGCCAGCAGGCAGGACAGTATCTATGGCTACACCTTC.

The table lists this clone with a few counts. The CDR3 here is CASSRLAGDYEQYF. CDR3 DNA: TGTGCCAGCAGCCGACTAGCGGGAGACTACGAGCAGTACTTC. V is TRBV7-9 and J is TRBJ2-7, with 12 bases that match TRBD2. Germline V lookup: CDR1 SEHNR, CDR2 FQNEAQ (reference sequence). The CDR3 is made up of 14 amino acids. Germline trimming cut 5 bases from V and 3 bases from J; bases unmatched to any gene: 2.

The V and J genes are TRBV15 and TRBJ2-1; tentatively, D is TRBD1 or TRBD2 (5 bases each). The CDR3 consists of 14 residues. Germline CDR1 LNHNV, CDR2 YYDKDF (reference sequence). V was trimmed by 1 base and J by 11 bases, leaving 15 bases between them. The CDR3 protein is CATSRGSLTGQQFF. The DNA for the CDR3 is TGTGCCACCAGCAGAGGGTCGCTGACGGGACAGCAGTTCTTC.

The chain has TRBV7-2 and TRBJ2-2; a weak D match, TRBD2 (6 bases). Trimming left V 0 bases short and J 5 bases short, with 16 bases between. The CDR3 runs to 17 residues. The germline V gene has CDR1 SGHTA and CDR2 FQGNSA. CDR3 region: CASSLAGRLGDTGELFF. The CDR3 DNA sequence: TGTGCCAGCAGCTTAGCGGGGAGACTAGGGGATACCGGGGAGCTGTTTTTT. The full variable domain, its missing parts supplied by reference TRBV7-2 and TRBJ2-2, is GAGVSQSPSNKVTEKGKDVELRCDPISGHTALYWYRQSLGQGLEFLIYFQGNSAPDKSGLPSDRFSAERTGGSVSTLTIQRTQQEDSAVYLCASSLAGRLGDTGELFFGEGSRLTVL.

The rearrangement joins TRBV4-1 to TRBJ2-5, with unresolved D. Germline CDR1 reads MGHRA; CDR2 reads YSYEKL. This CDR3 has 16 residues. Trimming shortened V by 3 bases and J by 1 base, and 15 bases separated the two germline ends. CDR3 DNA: TGCGCCAGCAGCCATCCCGGGCTTCTAGTCCAAGAGACCCAGTACTTC. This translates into CASSHPGLLVQETQYF.

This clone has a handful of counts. The CDR3 protein is CASSQRAQVGTDTQYF. The CDR3 nucleotides are TGCGCCAGCAGCCAAAGGGCTCAGGTTGGCACAGATACGCAGTATTTT. This rearrangement joins TRBV4-3 to TRBJ2-3; D not certain. Germline-derived CDR1 and CDR2 are LGHNA and YSLEER. Trimming removed 2 bases from V and 1 base from J, with 13 bases in between. The CDR3 spans 16 residues.

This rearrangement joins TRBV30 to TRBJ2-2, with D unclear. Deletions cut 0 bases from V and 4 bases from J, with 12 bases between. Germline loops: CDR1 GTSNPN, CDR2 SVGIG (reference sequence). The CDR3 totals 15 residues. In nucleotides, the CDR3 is TGTGCCTGGAGTGTCAGTGCTCTGGGCACCGGGGAGCTGTTTTTT. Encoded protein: CAWSVSALGTGELFF.

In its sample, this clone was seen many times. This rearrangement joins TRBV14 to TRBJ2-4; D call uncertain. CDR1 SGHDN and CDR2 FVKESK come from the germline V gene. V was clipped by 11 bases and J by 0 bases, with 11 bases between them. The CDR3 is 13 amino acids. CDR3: CASSPGAKNIQYF. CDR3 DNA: TGTGCCTCATCGCCGGGAGCCAAAAACATTCAGTACTTC.

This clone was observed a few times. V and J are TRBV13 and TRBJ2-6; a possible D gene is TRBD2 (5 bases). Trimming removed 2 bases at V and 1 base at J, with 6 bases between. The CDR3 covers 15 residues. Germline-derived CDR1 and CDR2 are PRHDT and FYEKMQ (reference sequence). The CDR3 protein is CASSLRESGANVLTF. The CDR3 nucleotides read TGTGCCAGCAGCTTAAGGGAGTCTGGGGCCAACGTCCTGACTTTC.